This T cell receptor (beta chain) appears in the sequencing data of a study of PD-1 blockade in mismatch repair-deficient tumors. Trimming cost V 1 base and J 0 bases, with 11 bases left between them. Germline values: CDR1 SGHNT, CDR2 YYREEE (reference sequence). The CDR3 contains 16 residues. Produced via immunoSEQ multiplex PCR; TCRdb's table is partial and in-frame only. The sample contains some 97,000 clones, approximately 80% of which appear only once. This sequence joins TRBV5-4 and TRBJ2-1; perhaps D is TRBD1 or TRBD2 (5 bases each). The TCR was taken from an adult with mismatch repair-deficient cancer. The sequencing used peripheral blood, collected approximately 36 weeks after starting pembrolizumab. CDR3 nucleotides: TGTGCCAGCAGCTTGTATCCGGGACGCTCCTACAATGAGCAGTTCTTC. As protein: CASSLYPGRSYNEQFF.